The 28 T cell receptor beta chains below all came from one sample that was sequenced in a study of T cell responses to AZD1222 COVID-19 vaccine. Here immunoSEQ multiplex PCR was the method, and the copy in TCRdb shows in-frame clones only, minus some. Found here are roughly 150,000 clones, 85% to 95% of them singletons; the top ten hold about 1.5%. The starting material was peripheral blood, obtained on day 0 of AZD1222 vaccination. These receptors were obtained from an adult in good health.

The chain carries TRBV15 and TRBJ1-2; tentatively, D is TRBD1 (5 bases). The CDR3 consists of 15 residues. Trimming removed 1 base at V and 8 bases at J, with 17 bases between. Germline V gene lookup returns CDR1 LNHNV and CDR2 YYDKDF (reference sequence). CDR3 sequence reads: CATSRADWGDGGYTF. DNA of the CDR3: TGTGCCACCAGCAGAGCGGATTGGGGGGACGGAGGCTACACCTTC.

The V call is TRBV12-5, the J call TRBJ2-1; D gene unclear. The CDR3 has 13 residues. The germline V gene has CDR1 LGHNT and CDR2 FRNRAP. V lost 1 base, J lost 6 bases, and 7 bases lay in between. Here the CDR3 DNA reads TGTGCTAGTGGTTTGGCCCTGGCCAATGAGCAGTTCTTC. Protein sequence: CASGLALANEQFF.

This chain connects TRBV14 to TRBJ1-2, with D unresolved. Looked up from germline, CDR1 is SGHDN and CDR2 is FVKESK. V was shortened by 1 base and J by 1 base, with 7 bases between the two germline ends. CDR3 length equals 14 residues. The CDR3 loop is CASSQGSLNYGYTF. For the CDR3, the DNA is TGTGCCAGCAGCCAAGGTTCGCTTAACTATGGCTACACCTTC.

The gene calls are TRBV18 and TRBJ2-1, with D tentatively TRBD2 (5 bases). The CDR3 totals 15 residues. Trimming took 3 bases from V and 5 from J, leaving 14 bases between them. The germline V gene encodes CDR1 KGHSH and CDR2 LQKENI. The CDR3 DNA sequence: TGTGCCAGCTCACCGATGGCGGGCTTGCACAATGAGCAGTTCTTC. The encoded protein is CASSPMAGLHNEQFF.

CDR3 sequence: CASNSKSGVWTDTQYF. As DNA, the CDR3 is TGTGCCAGCAACTCGAAAAGCGGGGTTTGGACAGATACGCAGTATTTT. The chain carries TRBV7-8 and TRBJ2-3; 7 nucleotides agree with TRBD2. The CDR3 consists of 16 residues. The J segment lost 3 bases and the V segment lost 7 bases, leaving 13 bases of the junction unmatched. Germline CDR1 and CDR2: SGHVS and FQNEAQ.

DNA of the CDR3: TGTGCCAGCAGTTGGACAGGGCTGGCTGAAGCTTTCTTT. Protein sequence: CASSWTGLAEAFF. V is TRBV12-3 or TRBV12-4 and J is TRBJ1-1; 8 bases match TRBD1. The CDR3 runs 13 residues. Losses at the gene ends were 4 bases for V and 6 bases for J; bases not matched to a gene: 4.

This chain joins TRBV7-2 and TRBJ2-5; maybe TRBD2 (5 bases). Looked up from germline, CDR1 is SGHTA and CDR2 is FQGNSA. Trimming removed 4 bases at V and 3 bases at J, with 18 bases between. The CDR3 covers 16 residues. The CDR3 spells CASSSPRGRGEETQYF. CDR3 in DNA: TGTGCCAGCAGCTCCCCGCGCGGACGGGGAGAAGAGACCCAGTACTTC.

A single count supports this clone. The chain combines TRBV11-3 with TRBJ2-5; TRBD2 aligns across 10 bases. V lost 3 bases, J lost 4 bases, and 5 bases stayed unmatched. The CDR3 runs 15 residues. Germline CDR1 SGHNT, CDR2 YENEEA. The CDR3 bases are TGTGCCAGCAGCTTGGGGACTAGCGAGGGAGAGACCCAGTACTTC. It encodes CASSLGTSEGETQYF.

The V and J genes are TRBV3-1 (or the pseudogene TRBV3-2) and TRBJ1-1; no reliable D call. The CDR3 contains 17 residues. CDR1 is LGHDT, CDR2 YNNKEL, per germline (reference sequence). V dropped 1 base and J dropped 1 base, with 16 bases sitting between them. In DNA, the CDR3 is TGTGCCAGCAGCCAAGTGGGCCGTCGGGCGACGAACACTGAAGCTTTCTTT. Amino acids: CASSQVGRRATNTEAFF.

The chain employs TRBV7-3 and TRBJ2-3; 9 bases fit TRBD2. With V trimmed by 1 base and J by 5 bases, 4 bases remained unmatched. Germline V gene data show CDR1 as SGHTA and CDR2 as FQGTGA. CDR3 length: 15 residues. Here the CDR3 DNA reads TGTGCCAGCAGCTTAAGCGGGAGGGCCGAAGATACGCAGTATTTT. It yields the protein CASSLSGRAEDTQYF.

In this sample, this clone turned up a few times. The rearrangement links TRBV19 to TRBJ1-3; D is ambiguous. Germline loops: CDR1 LNHDA, CDR2 SQIVND (reference sequence). The CDR3 length is 15 residues. Trimming removed 4 bases at V and 4 bases at J, with 14 bases between. CDR3 residues: CASSNHPTLGNTIYF. The CDR3 bases are TGTGCCAGTAGTAATCATCCAACCCTGGGAAACACCATATATTTT.

The rearrangement links TRBV19 to TRBJ1-1; no reliable D call. V was pared by 4 bases and J by 2 bases, with 8 bases between. This CDR3 contains 13 residues. The V gene's germline CDR1 is LNHDA and CDR2 SQIVND (reference sequence). The CDR3 region is CASSNPVNTEAFF. CDR3 nucleotides: TGTGCCAGTAGTAACCCCGTAAACACTGAAGCTTTCTTT.

This chain links TRBV12-3 or TRBV12-4 with TRBJ1-1, with D uncertain. This CDR3 has 13 amino acids. The V and J ends lost 4 bases and 10 bases respectively, with 16 bases between them. The CDR3 protein is CASSSVWPGAAFF. CDR3 coding DNA: TGTGCCAGCAGTTCGGTATGGCCGGGAGCAGCTTTCTTT.

Here the CDR3 reads CASSRDNSGANVLTF. The DNA of the CDR3 is TGCGCCAGCAGCCGGGACAACTCTGGGGCCAACGTCCTGACTTTC. This chain uses TRBV4-3 with TRBJ2-6; tentative D call: TRBD1 (6 bases). Germline lookup yields CDR1 LGHNA and CDR2 YSLEER. V lost 4 bases to trimming and J lost 0 bases, with 7 bases between them. This CDR3 comprises 15 residues.

The gene calls are TRBV7-2 and TRBJ1-1; D not resolved. Trimming pared 2 bases from V and 8 bases from J, leaving 15 bases between. The CDR3 runs to 14 residues. Germline CDR1 and CDR2: SGHTA and FQGNSA. The CDR3 sequence: CASSLIIYSGEAFF. The CDR3 region has the DNA TGTGCCAGCAGCTTAATAATTTACAGCGGAGAAGCTTTCTTT.

J is TRBJ2-7 and V is TRBV6-5, with D possibly TRBD2 on 6 matching bases. Germline lookup yields CDR1 MNHEY and CDR2 SVGAGI. Trimming took 4 bases from V and 6 from J, leaving 13 bases between them. This CDR3 region has 13 residues. The CDR3 coding sequence is TGTGCCAGCAGTTCCGGGGGACTGGGCGAGCAGTACTTC. Translation: CASSSGGLGEQYF.

The V call is TRBV5-4, the J call TRBJ2-5; D remains ambiguous. Germline V gives CDR1 SGHNT, CDR2 YYREEE (reference sequence). Trimming took 2 bases from V and 5 from J, leaving 16 bases between them. The CDR3 loop spans 15 amino acids. The CDR3 DNA follows: TGTGCCAGCAGCTTCGGTCAGGTCACCGCGGAGACCCAGTACTTC. Residues: CASSFGQVTAETQYF. Filled out from reference TRBV5-4 and TRBJ2-5, the complete variable domain reads ETGVTQSPTHLIKTRGQQVTLRCSSQSGHNTVSWYQQALGQGPQFIFQYYREEENGRGNFPPRFSGLQFPNYSSELNVNALELDDSALYLCASSFGQVTAETQYFGPGTRLLVL.

The V call is TRBV28, the J call TRBJ2-7; 7 nucleotides align to TRBD2. This CDR3 comprises 16 residues. Germline CDR1 is MDHEN and CDR2 is SYDVKM. J lost 3 bases, V lost 5 bases, and 13 bases had no gene match. CDR3 DNA: TGTGCCAGCAGTGCCCTAGGAGCGGGCGGGGGCTACGAGCAGTACTTC. Translating it yields CASSALGAGGGYEQYF.

This clone was observed a single time. The gene calls are TRBV10-1 and TRBJ2-7, with unresolved D. The CDR3 loop spans 14 amino acids. Trimming took off 3 bases at V and 3 bases at J, with 12 bases between the two ends. Looked up from germline, CDR1 is WNHNN and CDR2 is SYGVQD (reference sequence). Here the CDR3 reads CASSDLHSVYEQYF. The CDR3 DNA reads as TGCGCCAGCAGTGACTTGCATTCAGTCTACGAGCAGTACTTC.

J is TRBJ1-5 and V is TRBV12-5; D is uncertain. Germline CDR1 and CDR2: LGHNT and FRNRAP. V was trimmed by 6 bases and J by 6 bases, leaving 12 bases between them. This CDR3 is built from 13 residues. The CDR3 spells CASGSSSGQPQHF. The CDR3 nucleotides are TGTGCTAGTGGATCCTCAAGCGGTCAGCCCCAGCATTTT. Filled out from reference TRBV12-5 and TRBJ1-5, the complete variable domain reads DARVTQTPRHKVTEMGQEVTMRCQPILGHNTVFWYRQTMMQGLELLAYFRNRAPLDDSGMPKDRFSAEMPDATLATLKIQPSEPRDSAVYFCASGSSSGQPQHFGDGTRLSIL.

This clone was seen only once. This rearrangement joins TRBV13 to TRBJ2-2; D is ambiguous. V lost 5 bases to trimming and J lost 4 bases, with 8 bases between them. Germline V gene lookup returns CDR1 PRHDT and CDR2 FYEKMQ (reference sequence). There are 13 residues in the CDR3. CDR3 coding DNA: TGTGCCAGCAGCGGGGAACCCACCGGGGAGCTGTTTTTT. Amino acid sequence: CASSGEPTGELFF.

This chain links TRBV2 with TRBJ1-1; a possible D gene is TRBD1 (5 bases). Germline loops: CDR1 SNHLY, CDR2 FYNNEI. The CDR3 loop spans 15 amino acids. Trimming left V 4 bases short and J 1 base short, with 13 bases between. The CDR3 here is CASSGQGGANTEAFF. CDR3 DNA sequence: TGTGCCAGCAGTGGGCAGGGTGGAGCGAACACTGAAGCTTTCTTT.

The chain employs TRBV19 and TRBJ2-5, with a tentative D call TRBD1 (6 bases). The CDR3 loop spans 18 amino acids. CDR1 LNHDA and CDR2 SQIVND come from the germline V gene (reference sequence). Trimming removed 0 bases at V and 1 base at J, with 18 bases between. The CDR3 loop is CASSIDYSQGHLQETQYF. In DNA, the CDR3 is TGTGCCAGTAGTATAGATTACAGTCAGGGACACCTCCAAGAGACCCAGTACTTC.

The J gene is TRBJ2-7, the V gene TRBV2; perhaps TRBD2 as D (5 bases). V was clipped by 8 bases and J by 6 bases, with 17 bases between them. The CDR3 is made up of 13 amino acids. Germline loops: CDR1 SNHLY, CDR2 FYNNEI. CDR3 loop: CASFSLAPVEQYF. The CDR3 DNA reads as TGTGCCAGCTTCTCTCTAGCCCCCGTCGAGCAGTACTTC.

The chain combines TRBV4-1 with TRBJ2-7; TRBD1 matches 7 bases. J gave up 2 bases and V 0 bases, and 4 bases lay outside the gene matches. The CDR3 is made up of 15 amino acids. Germline V gene lookup returns CDR1 MGHRA and CDR2 YSYEKL. CDR3 bases: TGCGCCAGCAGCCAAGATCAAGACAGGGCCTACGAGCAGTACTTC. Protein sequence: CASSQDQDRAYEQYF.

The chain combines TRBV7-9 with TRBJ1-1; D gene uncertain. Germline values: CDR1 SEHNR, CDR2 FQNEAQ (reference sequence). The CDR3 loop spans 13 amino acids. V was pared by 5 bases and J by 3 bases, with 10 bases between. The CDR3 loop is CASSPRDDTEAFF. The CDR3 DNA is TGTGCCAGCAGCCCAAGAGATGACACTGAAGCTTTCTTT.

The J gene is TRBJ1-1, the V gene TRBV4-1; D perhaps matches TRBD1 (5 bases). Germline V gives CDR1 MGHRA, CDR2 YSYEKL. The CDR3 runs to 18 residues. Trimming took off 2 bases at V and 3 bases at J, with 22 bases between the two ends. The CDR3 nucleotides read TGCGCCAGCAGCCAACTAGATTTAATACTTCGGGGGGACACTGAAGCTTTCTTT. Protein: CASSQLDLILRGDTEAFF.

The chain has TRBV5-1 and TRBJ2-2; 10 bases fit TRBD2. Trimming took 1 base from V and 0 from J; bases not matched to a gene: 9. Germline V lookup: CDR1 SGHRS, CDR2 YFSETQ. The CDR3 has 19 residues. This CDR3 is CASSLNGAGGPSNTGELFF. In DNA, the CDR3 is TGCGCCAGCAGCTTGAATGGAGCGGGAGGGCCTTCGAACACCGGGGAGCTGTTTTTT.